This T cell receptor (beta chain) was sequenced in a study of blood T cells in healthy people across ages. Points from the study as a whole: There were more naive CD4+ cells and higher diversity in long-lived donors than in aged donors. In these data, TCR beta diversity tracked strongly with naive T cell percentage.

It was roughly 10 milliliters of peripheral blood that were drawn from each donor. Trimming removed 0 bases from V and 13 bases from J, with 16 bases in between. This CDR3 comprises 13 residues. Germline CDR1 and CDR2: SGHRS and YFSETQ. Using a J-beta primer mix together with a sample-barcoded 5' primer, a second PCR was run for about 6 to 12 cycles. TCRdb used MiXCR to reprocess the 5' RACE reads, holding one entry per CDR3 protein. The repertoire holds about 1.7 million distinct CDR3 sequences, with approximately 30% as singletons. A note on this clonotype: The antigen remains unidentified.

The TCR comes from a woman between 25 and 40 years old in good health. Sequencing input: blood. This rearrangement joins TRBV5-1 to TRBJ2-5, with D maybe TRBD2 (5 bases). The DNA for the CDR3 is TGCGCCAGCAGCTTGGGGACTGGTGAATCTTGGTACTTC. This encodes CASSLGTGESWYF.